This entry features one T cell receptor (beta chain) sequence. Its target is unknown. Assay used: immunoSEQ multiplex PCR; TCRdb lists only in-frame clones, some missing. Here the sample spans approximately 82,000 clones, over 65% being singletons. This record belongs to a study of OX40 agonist ivuxolimab in advanced cancers. Study-wide points: At doses 0.1 to 3.0 mg/kg, CD4+ and CD8+ clones expanded.

This receptor was identified in an adult with an advanced solid tumor such as melanoma, head and neck, liver or kidney cancer. The material was CD4+ or CD8+ T cells sorted from blood, obtained in a trial of the OX40 agonist ivuxolimab.

CDR3 sequence (DNA): TGTGCCAGCAGGGTAGGTCGCGACGAGCAGTACTTC. Protein sequence: CASRVGRDEQYF. V gene TRBV6-1 combines with J gene TRBJ2-7, with D unclear. The CDR3 is 12 amino acids. V gave up 6 bases and J gave up 5 bases, with 11 bases separating them. Germline V CDR1 and CDR2: MNHNS, SASEGT.